The rows below give T cell receptor beta chains drawn from one sample of a study of cytomegalovirus exposure and HLA in healthy donors. This table comes from immunoSEQ multiplex PCR, and its TCRdb copy is limited to in-frame clones, with some not included. The repertoire has tens of thousands of clones, 72% of them found once; the top ten carry roughly 6.5%. Material for sequencing was PBMCs. These receptors originate from a man aged 25 to 40 in good health and CMV-seronegative. Each CDR3 is given with its conserved first and last residue. The D gene is left open where the match is weak. The size field is filled for only some rows; it gives once, few, many or a size class.

>-|TRBJ2-7|-|TRBV19
TGTGCCAGTAGTGGCTACAGGGACGTCTCCTACGAGCAGTACTTC
CASSGYRDVSYEQYF
>-|TRBJ1-5|-|TRBV19
TGTGCCAGTAGTATTAATCAGGTGGAGCCCCAGCATTTT
CASSINQVEPQHF
>-|TRBJ1-4|-|TRBV2
TGTGCCAGCAGCGCCCCGTCAGGAGGGGCTCGGGGAAAACTGTTTTTT
CASSAPSGGARGKLFF
>-|TRBJ1-2|-|TRBV10-2
TGCGCCAGCAGTGAGACAATGACAGCACCCTATGGCTACACCTTC
CASSETMTAPYGYTF
>TRBD1|TRBJ1-3|-|TRBV29-1
TGCAGCGTTGCTGGCCCCGGGACAGGTGGCGCAAGGGATGGAAACACCATATATTTT
CSVAGPGTGGARDGNTIYF
>-|TRBJ2-1|-|TRBV7-9
TGTGCCAGCAGCTTGGGGGCACAGGACGACAATGAGCAGTTCTTC
CASSLGAQDDNEQFF
>-|TRBJ2-7|-|TRBV7-9
TGTGCCAGCAGCTTAGGTAGGGGGGGTGAGCAGTACTTC
CASSLGRGGEQYF
>TRBD1|TRBJ1-5|-|TRBV6-1
TGTGCCAGCAGTGAAACTCAGGGGGCGCGTAGCAATCAGCCCCAGCATTTT
CASSETQGARSNQPQHF
>TRBD1|TRBJ1-3|once|TRBV30
TGTGCCTGGGGACAGGGGGAAGACACCATATATTTT
CAWGQGEDTIYF
>TRBD2|TRBJ2-6|-|TRBV5-4
TGTGCCAGCGCCCCGACTAGCGGGAGGGCCGCTGGGGCCAACGTCCTGACTTTC
CASAPTSGRAAGANVLTF
>-|TRBJ2-1|-|TRBV18
TGTGCCAGCTCACCACAACGAGCATACAATGAGCAGTTCTTC
CASSPQRAYNEQFF
>-|TRBJ2-7|-|TRBV14
TGTGCCAGCAGCCAATATGGTGGGGGGTGGCAGGACCGCTACGAGCAGTACTTC
CASSQYGGGWQDRYEQYF
>-|TRBJ2-7|-|TRBV10-2
TGCGCCAGCAGTGAGGGCAGGGTGCACGAGCAGTACTTC
CASSEGRVHEQYF
>-|TRBJ1-3|-|TRBV6-5
TGTGCCAGCAGGGCGGGTGCGGACACCATATATTTT
CASRAGADTIYF
>-|TRBJ1-2|-|TRBV5-1
TGCGCCAGCAGCTTAAAAGGGGCCGGTCCCCCTAACTATGGCTACACCTTC
CASSLKGAGPPNYGYTF
>-|TRBJ2-7|once|TRBV21-1
TGTGCCAGTGGGCGGGTAGAATCCTACGAGCAGTACTTC
CASGRVESYEQYF
>-|TRBJ1-5|-|TRBV13
TGTGCCAGTCGGGACTCCCGAGGGCAGCCCCAGCATTTT
CASRDSRGQPQHF
>TRBD1|TRBJ1-5|-|TRBV10-2
TGCGCCAGCAGACGTGACAGGGGGAACAATCAGCCCCAGCATTTT
CASRRDRGNNQPQHF
>-|TRBJ1-2|few|TRBV27
TGTGCCAGCAGTTTAGGGTCTTCGAGGGGCTACACCTTC
CASSLGSSRGYTF
>TRBD1|TRBJ1-4|-|TRBV7-9
TGTGCCAGCAGCTTATCGGCGACAGGGGGCCAACAGCTGTTTTTT
CASSLSATGGQQLFF
>TRBD2|TRBJ2-5|-|TRBV25-1
TGTGCCAGCAGTGATTGGACTAGCGGACAAGAGACCCAGTACTTC
CASSDWTSGQETQYF
>-|TRBJ2-5|-|TRBV4-1
TGCGCCAGCAGCCTTACGCCGTCAGGGGCAGAGACCCAGTACTTC
CASSLTPSGAETQYF
>TRBD2|TRBJ2-1|-|TRBV14
TGTGCCAGCAGCACCCTTACCACTAGCGTGTCTTACAATGAGCAGTTCTTC
CASSTLTTSVSYNEQFF
>-|TRBJ2-1|-|TRBV11-2
TGTGCCAGCAGCTGGAAGGGGGCGGGATTCCTCAATGAGCAGTTCTTC
CASSWKGAGFLNEQFF
>TRBD1|TRBJ1-3|-|TRBV14
TGTGCCAGCAGCCAAGAAGGGGACAGGGATACAGGCACCATATATTTT
CASSQEGDRDTGTIYF
>TRBD1|TRBJ2-7|-|TRBV5-6
TGTGCCAGCAGGGGACAGGGTGCTTTCTACGAGCAGTACTTC
CASRGQGAFYEQYF
>TRBD2|TRBJ2-2|-|TRBV2
TGTGCCAGCAGTGATGATAGCGGGGCGAACACCGGGGAGCTGTTTTTT
CASSDDSGANTGELFF
>-|TRBJ2-1|few|TRBV6-5
TGTGCCAGCAGTTCCCGGGGGGCCGGAGTTGATGAGCAGTTCTTC
CASSSRGAGVDEQFF
>-|TRBJ2-3|-|TRBV4-1
TGCGCCAGCTCCGGGACAAAAGTCGAAAGCACAGATACGCAGTATTTT
CASSGTKVESTDTQYF
>TRBD2|TRBJ2-7|-|TRBV6-1
TGTGCCAGCAGTGGACTAGCGGGAGGGAAGTACTTC
CASSGLAGGKYF